This T cell receptor (beta chain) was captured in a study of blood T cell repertoires in COVID-19. In the study overall: T cells, B-cell-depleted T cells, or PBMCs provided the cDNA or gDNA that served as material.

The length of the CDR3 is 14 residues. Germline trimming cut 0 bases from V and 8 bases from J; bases unmatched to any gene: 6. In germline, CDR1 is SGHNT, CDR2 YYREEE (reference sequence). Per the original methods: Reference gene primer amplification gave estimated nucleated cell counts. Sequencing used immunoSEQ multiplex PCR; TCRdb keeps in-frame clones, though not all of them. The V and J calls and the clone size are those of that table, but D and trimming were determined from the DNA. Altogether about 170,000 clones are present, more than 85% being singletons, with the ten largest covering around 7%.

The sequence was collected from a woman at least 80 years old in a cohort sampled during active or convalescent COVID-19. This chain joins TRBV5-4 and TRBJ1-2, with 8 bases matching TRBD1. The sequencing sample was made of peripheral blood. This CDR3 is CASSLADRGGGYTF. In DNA, the CDR3 is TGTGCCAGCAGCTTGGCTGACAGGGGTGGGGGCTACACCTTC. Full variable domain (outside the CDR3, taken from reference TRBV5-4 and TRBJ1-2): ETGVTQSPTHLIKTRGQQVTLRCSSQSGHNTVSWYQQALGQGPQFIFQYYREEENGRGNFPPRFSGLQFPNYSSELNVNALELDDSALYLCASSLADRGGGYTFGSGTRLTVV.